A single sample is the source of the 23 T cell receptor beta chains below, sequenced in a study of cytomegalovirus exposure and HLA in healthy donors. 60 Vbeta and 13 Jbeta primers were used in PCR. The protocol was immunoSEQ multiplex PCR, while the TCRdb copy is restricted to in-frame clones and leaves out a portion. Seen here are 150,000 to 250,000 clones, 82% observed once, and the top ten hold 0.075% to 0.1%. Sequencing was carried out using PBMCs. These receptors originate from a boy younger than 10 in good health and CMV-seronegative.

V usage is TRBV7-2 and J usage is TRBJ1-6; D not resolved. V was trimmed by 4 bases and J by 2 bases, leaving 12 bases between them. Germline loops: CDR1 SGHTA, CDR2 FQGNSA. The CDR3 loop spans 16 amino acids. In DNA, the CDR3 is TGTGCCAGCAGCTCAGGAGGTGCAGCCTATAATTCACCCCTCCACTTT. It translates to CASSSGGAAYNSPLHF.

The gene calls are TRBV4-2 and TRBJ2-7; a possible D gene is TRBD1 (6 bases). Trimming cost V 0 bases and J 2 bases, with 20 bases left between them. Germline CDR1 is LGHNA and CDR2 is YNFKEQ. This CDR3 has 18 amino acids. This CDR3 reads CASSQDFYQHGTTYEQYF. CDR3 sequence (DNA): TGTGCCAGCAGCCAAGATTTCTATCAACACGGGACAACCTACGAGCAGTACTTC.

The CDR3 sequence is CASSKDPGGRDTQYF. The CDR3 coding sequence is TGTGCCAGCAGCAAAGACCCGGGGGGGCGTGATACGCAGTATTTT. The chain has TRBV7-2 and TRBJ2-3; 8 bases are a match to TRBD2. J lost 6 bases, V lost 5 bases, and 10 bases had no gene match. Germline CDR1 and CDR2: SGHTA and FQGNSA. This CDR3 region has 15 residues.

This chain links TRBV4-3 with TRBJ2-7; 8 nucleotides match TRBD1. The CDR3 length is 13 residues. Germline CDR1 and CDR2: LGHNA and YSLEER. V lost 5 bases and J lost 4; bases outside the gene matches: 4. CDR3 coding DNA: TGCGCCAGCAGCTACGGGACAGGTTACGAGCAGTACTTC. Its protein product is CASSYGTGYEQYF.

V is TRBV9 and J is TRBJ1-3; D may be TRBD1 (5 bases). This CDR3 has 15 amino acids. Looked up from germline, CDR1 is SGDLS and CDR2 is YYNGEE. The V end was cut by 2 bases, the J end by 0 bases, with 9 bases between. CDR3: CASSVGGISGNTIYF. The CDR3 DNA reads TGTGCCAGCAGCGTGGGGGGGATCTCTGGAAACACCATATATTTT.

The chain uses TRBV4-1 and TRBJ2-7; 10 nucleotides align to TRBD2. This CDR3 has 18 residues. CDR1 MGHRA and CDR2 YSYEKL come from the germline V gene. With V trimmed by 0 bases and J by 0 bases, 8 bases remained unmatched. CDR3 nucleotide sequence: TGCGCCAGCAGCCAAGATATGATCAGCGGGGGGGGCTCCTACGAGCAGTACTTC. It codes for CASSQDMISGGGSYEQYF.

The chain joins TRBV6-5 to TRBJ2-5, with 7 bases aligning to TRBD1. Germline trimming cut 0 bases from V and 3 bases from J; bases unmatched to any gene: 4. The germline gives CDR1 MNHEY, CDR2 SVGAGI. The CDR3 loop spans 15 amino acids. CDR3 protein: CASSYSKGGEETQYF. CDR3 bases: TGTGCCAGCAGTTACTCAAAAGGGGGCGAAGAGACCCAGTACTTC.

The chain employs TRBV6-5 and TRBJ1-4, with TRBD1 matching over 7 bases. V was pared by 0 bases and J by 5 bases, with 6 bases of the junction left unmatched. The CDR3 loop spans 16 amino acids. Germline values: CDR1 MNHEY, CDR2 SVGAGI. CDR3 protein: CASSYSLGGPNEKLFF. CDR3 nucleotides: TGTGCCAGCAGTTACTCACTAGGGGGCCCGAATGAAAAACTGTTTTTT.

The chain recombines TRBV6-6 with TRBJ2-7; D is uncertain. Germline values: CDR1 MNHNY, CDR2 SVGAGI (reference sequence). The CDR3 extends over 14 amino acids. Trimming cost V 5 bases and J 2 bases, with 13 bases left between them. The CDR3: CASSPPPNPYEQYF. The CDR3 nucleotides are TGTGCCAGCAGTCCCCCCCCTAACCCCTACGAGCAGTACTTC.

This chain joins TRBV15 and TRBJ2-3; 8 nucleotides agree with TRBD2. Germline values: CDR1 LNHNV, CDR2 YYDKDF (reference sequence). CDR3 size: 14 residues. Losses at the gene ends were 7 bases for V and 1 base for J; bases not matched to a gene: 4. The CDR3 reads CATKSRGGTDTQYF. CDR3 coding DNA: TGTGCCACCAAATCGCGGGGGGGCACAGATACGCAGTATTTT.

This chain joins TRBV7-5 and TRBJ2-7; the D call of TRBD1 is as the table states it, not checked on the DNA. TRBV7-5 is marked as a pseudogene. This CDR3 region has 17 residues. The CDR3 here is CARSPYPTGRTSYEQYF. CDR3 DNA sequence: TGTGCCAGAAGCCCATATCCGACAGGCCGGACCTCCTACGAGCAGTACTTC.

V usage is TRBV9 and J usage is TRBJ2-3; D unresolved. The CDR3 covers 14 residues. Trimming took 4 bases from V and 4 from J, leaving 13 bases between them. Germline CDR1 and CDR2: SGDLS and YYNGEE. The CDR3 DNA reads TGTGCCAGCAGCCCCCAACCCGGTCCAGATACGCAGTATTTT. This translates into CASSPQPGPDTQYF.

The chain links TRBV4-3 to TRBJ1-2; TRBD1 might be the D (5 bases). V gave up 0 bases and J gave up 3 bases, with 29 bases separating them. Germline CDR1 LGHNA, CDR2 YSLEER. The CDR3 covers 21 residues. The DNA of the CDR3 is TGCGCCAGCAGCCAAGATTTGTCAGGACGGGGGTCTGCTCATGCGGACTATGGCTACACCTTC. Translated: CASSQDLSGRGSAHADYGYTF.

The chain couples TRBV27 to TRBJ2-5, with 8 bases that match TRBD1. The CDR3 consists of 15 residues. Trimming removed 5 bases from V and 2 bases from J; junction bases left unmatched: 7. Germline V gene sequence: CDR1 MNHEY, CDR2 SMNVEV (reference sequence). The CDR3 DNA sequence: TGTGCCAGCAGTCCGTCCTACAGGGGGCAAGAGACCCAGTACTTC. Its translation is CASSPSYRGQETQYF.

Only a few counts were recorded for this clone. The chain recombines TRBV9 with TRBJ2-5; 7 nucleotides match TRBD2. This CDR3 is 14 amino acids long. V gave up 4 bases and J gave up 3 bases; unmatched junction bases: 6. From germline, CDR1 is SGDLS and CDR2 YYNGEE. DNA for the CDR3: TGTGCCAGCAGCCGGGGGAGGGGTAAAGAGACCCAGTACTTC. Amino acid sequence: CASSRGRGKETQYF.

The J gene is TRBJ2-7, the V gene TRBV7-2; 10 positions match TRBD1. The CDR3 covers 15 residues. Germline V gives CDR1 SGHTA, CDR2 FQGNSA. The V and J ends lost 5 bases and 2 bases, in that order; junction bases with no gene match: 6. DNA for the CDR3: TGTGCCAGCAGCGAAACGGGACAGGGGACCTACGAGCAGTACTTC. It yields the protein CASSETGQGTYEQYF.

V usage is TRBV19 and J usage is TRBJ1-6; D might be TRBD1 (6 bases). This CDR3 spans 15 amino acids. Deletions cut 3 bases from V and 8 bases from J, with 14 bases between. Per the germline V gene, CDR1 is LNHDA and CDR2 is SQIVND (reference sequence). The CDR3 reads CASSIFGGGDSPLHF. The CDR3 region has the DNA TGTGCCAGTAGTATCTTTGGAGGGGGGGATTCACCCCTCCACTTT.

This clone has just a few counts. The rearrangement joins TRBV9 to TRBJ1-2; 10 nucleotides line up with TRBD1. The germline V gene encodes CDR1 SGDLS and CDR2 YYNGEE. The CDR3 extends over 15 amino acids. V dropped 3 bases and J dropped 7; count of bases not matched to a gene: 9. The CDR3 coding sequence is TGTGCCAGCAGCGCCTCCGGGACAGGGGAAGGTGGCTACACCTTC. Translated: CASSASGTGEGGYTF.

V is TRBV29-1 and J is TRBJ1-2; D gene unclear. With 0 bases removed from V and 0 bases from J, the gap between germline ends came to 14 bases. The CDR3 totals 16 residues. Germline V gives CDR1 SQVTM, CDR2 ANQGSEA. CDR3 nucleotide sequence: TGCAGCGTTGAAGAACCCAGAGGGTCCCCTAACTATGGCTACACCTTC. Protein product: CSVEEPRGSPNYGYTF.

J is TRBJ2-1 and V is TRBV11-2; TRBD2 aligns across 9 bases. Losses at the gene ends were 4 bases for V and 5 bases for J; bases not matched to a gene: 15. The CDR3 runs to 18 residues. Germline-derived CDR1 and CDR2 are SGHAT and FQNNGV. CDR3 DNA sequence: TGTGCCAGCAGCTCCCCTTGGTATCGCGGGGGGGCTAACAATGAGCAGTTCTTC. Translating it yields CASSSPWYRGGANNEQFF.

The chain recombines TRBV6-5 with TRBJ1-4; a possible D gene is TRBD1 (5 bases). V lost 0 bases, J lost 3 bases, and 11 bases lay in between. CDR1 MNHEY and CDR2 SVGAGI come from the germline V gene. This CDR3 has 16 amino acids. CDR3 region: CASSYSNQGSNEKLFF. CDR3 bases: TGTGCCAGCAGTTACTCGAATCAGGGTTCTAATGAAAAACTGTTTTTT.

This clone was observed a handful of times. The chain has TRBV9 and TRBJ1-1, with TRBD1 matching over 10 bases. With 3 bases clipped from V and 6 bases from J, the junction kept 8 bases outside the gene matches. CDR3 size: 15 residues. From germline, CDR1 is SGDLS and CDR2 YYNGEE. Written as DNA, the CDR3 is TGTGCCAGCAGCGCGAGACAGGGGGCCTCCTCTGAAGCTTTCTTT. Its translation: CASSARQGASSEAFF. Full variable domain (outside the CDR3, taken from reference TRBV9 and TRBJ1-1): DSGVTQTPKHLITATGQRVTLRCSPRSGDLSVYWYQQSLDQGLQFLIQYYNGEERAKGNILERFSAQQFPDLHSELNLSSLELGDSALYFCASSARQGASSEAFFGQGTRLTVV.

CDR3 protein: CASSLVGQGAYTEAFF. The CDR3 DNA is TGTGCCAGCAGCTTAGTAGGACAGGGGGCGTACACTGAAGCTTTCTTT. The gene calls are TRBV7-2 and TRBJ1-1, with TRBD1 matching over 11 bases. The trim removed 1 base at V and 3 bases at J, leaving 4 bases unmatched. The CDR3 contains 16 residues. The germline V gene encodes CDR1 SGHTA and CDR2 FQGNSA.